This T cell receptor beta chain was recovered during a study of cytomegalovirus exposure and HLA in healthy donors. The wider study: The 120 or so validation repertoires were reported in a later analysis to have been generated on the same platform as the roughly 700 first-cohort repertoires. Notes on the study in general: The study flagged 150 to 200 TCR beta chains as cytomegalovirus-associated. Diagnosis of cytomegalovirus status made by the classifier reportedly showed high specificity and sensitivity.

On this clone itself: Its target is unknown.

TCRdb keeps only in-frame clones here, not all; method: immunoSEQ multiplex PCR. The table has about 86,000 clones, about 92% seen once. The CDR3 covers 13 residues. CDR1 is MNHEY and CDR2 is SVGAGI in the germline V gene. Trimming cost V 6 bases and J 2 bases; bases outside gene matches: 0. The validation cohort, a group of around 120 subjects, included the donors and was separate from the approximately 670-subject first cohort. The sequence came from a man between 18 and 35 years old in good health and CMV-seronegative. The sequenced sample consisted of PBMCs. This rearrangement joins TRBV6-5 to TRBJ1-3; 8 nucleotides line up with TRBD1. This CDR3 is CASRQGAGNTIYF. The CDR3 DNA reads TGTGCCAGCAGACAGGGGGCTGGAAACACCATATATTTT.